Each of the 9 T cell receptor beta chains below was sequenced from the same sample in a study of blood T cells in healthy people across ages. It was with a sample-barcoded 5' primer and a J-beta primer mix that a second PCR of about 6 to 11 cycles was run. MiXCR, applied by TCRdb to the 5' RACE reads, yields one record per CDR3 protein. The sample has hundreds of thousands of distinct CDR3 sequences; 45% to 55% are singletons. Material for sequencing was blood. The receptors here all came from a man older than 75 in good health.

This clonotype was found a few times. The chain combines TRBV3-1 with TRBJ2-4, with 10 bases fitting TRBD2. V trimming: 1 base; J trimming: 0 bases; junction bases outside the gene matches: 3. The germline V gene has CDR1 LGHDT and CDR2 YNNKEL (reference sequence). The CDR3 is made up of 17 amino acids. The CDR3 spells CASSQVASGGAKNIQYF. DNA of the CDR3: TGTGCCAGCAGCCAAGTGGCTAGCGGGGGAGCCAAAAACATTCAGTACTTC.

The rearrangement links TRBV15 to TRBJ1-2; D gene unclear. Germline CDR1 is LNHNV and CDR2 is YYDKDF (reference sequence). V shed 1 base and J shed 5 bases, with 11 bases lying between them. This CDR3 contains 14 residues. CDR3 DNA: TGTGCCACCAGCAGAGGCTGGACTGAGTATGGCTACACCTTC. This codes for CATSRGWTEYGYTF.

J is TRBJ1-4 and V is TRBV4-1, with D possibly matching TRBD1 (5 bases). The CDR3 length is 16 residues. CDR1 is MGHRA and CDR2 is YSYEKL in the germline V gene. Between the trimmed V and J ends, which lost 1 base and 2 bases, there was a span of 11 bases. CDR3 in amino acids: CASSQAPGRTNEKLFF. CDR3 bases: TGCGCCAGCAGCCAAGCCCCGGGACGTACTAATGAAAAACTGTTTTTT.

Concerning this clonotype: It may be a read error: a sequence one base away is much more abundant. The chain couples TRBV6-6 to TRBJ2-3; tentatively, D is TRBD1 (5 bases). The CDR3 loop spans 14 amino acids. The germline V gene has CDR1 MNHNY and CDR2 SVGAGI (reference sequence). Trimming pared 5 bases from V and 3 bases from J, leaving 12 bases between. CDR3 sequence reads: CASSDRGITDTQYF. The CDR3 DNA reads as TGTGCCAGCAGTGATAGGGGTATAACAGATACGCAGTATTTT.

Remarks on this clonotype: A read error may produce the germline difference seen at one junction end. The CDR3 reads CASSSGLGQFSEQYF. In DNA, the CDR3 is TGTGCCAGTAGTTCTGGACTGGGACAGTTCTCTGAGCAGTACTTC. The V gene is TRBV6-5, the J gene TRBJ2-7; 7 nucleotides match TRBD1. The germline V gene encodes CDR1 MNHEY and CDR2 SVGAGI. This CDR3 has 15 amino acids.

This sequence joins TRBV9 and TRBJ2-1; TRBD2 aligns across 9 bases. The CDR3 has 16 amino acids. V dropped 4 bases and J dropped 5; count of bases not matched to a gene: 10. The V gene's germline CDR1 is SGDLS and CDR2 YYNGEE. As DNA, the CDR3 is TGTGCCAGCAGCACAGTGACCCTAGCGGGACACAATGAGCAGTTCTTC. It is translated as CASSTVTLAGHNEQFF.

The CDR3 sequence: CASSLAGTRWGIQYF. The CDR3 nucleotides read TGTGCCAGCAGCTTAGCCGGGACTAGATGGGGCATTCAGTACTTC. V gene TRBV11-2 combines with J gene TRBJ2-4; 8 nucleotides align to TRBD2. The CDR3 has 15 amino acids. The trim removed 1 base at V and 9 bases at J, leaving 8 bases unmatched. The germline V gene encodes CDR1 SGHAT and CDR2 FQNNGV.

The chain uses TRBV4-1 and TRBJ1-5, with D hard to call. Trimming shortened V by 4 bases and J by 0 bases, and 10 bases separated the two germline ends. CDR3 length equals 15 residues. Per germline, CDR1 MGHRA and CDR2 YSYEKL. In nucleotides, the CDR3 is TGCGCCAGCAGCCTCGAGGGTCATAGCAATCAGCCCCAGCATTTT. Translation: CASSLEGHSNQPQHF.

The rearrangement links TRBV29-1 to TRBJ1-2; possibly TRBD1 for D (5 bases). The V and J ends lost 6 bases and 4 bases respectively, with 12 bases between them. CDR3 length: 12 amino acids. Germline CDR1 SQVTM, CDR2 ANQGSEA. The CDR3 DNA reads TGCAGCGTGTCTTCCGACAGCTATGGCTACACCTTC. It yields the protein CSVSSDSYGYTF.